This TCR beta chain was identified in a study of blood T cell repertoires in COVID-19. Study at large: COVID-19 samples from acute and convalescent phases originated in the United States, Italy and Spain. The analysed material was cDNA or gDNA that came from T cells, B-cell-depleted T cells, or PBMCs.

This clone was detected a few times. Per the authors' pipeline: Amplification from reference gene primers served as the basis for estimated nucleated cell counts. Sequencing was performed with immunoSEQ multiplex PCR; in TCRdb, only in-frame clones are kept and a portion is missing. From that table come the V and J calls and clone size; the DNA was used to work out D and trimming. The table shows around 60,000 clones, with approximately 80% occurring only once. Trimming pared 5 bases from V and 3 bases from J, leaving 10 bases between. There are 14 residues in the CDR3. The germline V gene has CDR1 LNHDA and CDR2 SQIVND (reference sequence).

V is TRBV19 and J is TRBJ2-2, with a possible D match to TRBD2 (5 bases). The clonotype comes from a man aged 55 to 70 with acute or convalescent COVID-19. The sequenced sample consisted of peripheral blood. CDR3 protein: CASSSRTYTGELFF. As DNA, the CDR3 is TGTGCCAGTAGTTCCCGGACTTACACCGGGGAGCTGTTTTTT.